The next 6 T cell receptor beta chains were all read from a single sample in a study of molecular identifiers for immune sequencing clone quantification. MiXCR was run by TCRdb on the PCR reads, yielding one entry per CDR3 protein. The data show 68,000 or so distinct CDR3 sequences, with under 20% seen just once and around 1.6% held by the top ten. The sample consisted of naive CD8+ T cells from blood, with Jurkat cell RNA spiked in. Subset reported: FACS-sorted CD8+CD4-CCR7+CD45RA+ naive T cells. The receptors were gathered from a human donor in good health. Some libraries in this study had Jurkat cell RNA spiked in.

Of note for this clonotype: This may come from a read error, since a much larger clone is one base off. The CDR3: CASSLTEQGGPRHF. For the CDR3, the DNA is TGTGCCAGCAGCTTAACAGAACAGGGGGGGCCCCGGCATTTT. This chain connects TRBV7-4 to TRBJ1-5; TRBD1 agrees at 8 bases. The CDR3 contains 14 residues. Germline CDR1 is SGHVT and CDR2 is SQSDAQ.

This clonotype turned up a few times. The rearrangement links TRBV29-1 to TRBJ2-1; 11 bases are a match to TRBD1. J gave up 4 bases and V 5 bases, and 7 bases lay outside the gene matches. The V gene's germline CDR1 is SQVTM and CDR2 ANQGSEA. The CDR3 is 15 amino acids. The CDR3, as DNA: TGCAGCGTTAGAACCTGGGACAGGGGGTACAATGAGCAGTTCTTC. This translates into CSVRTWDRGYNEQFF.

This clonotype was seen at least ten times. The J gene is TRBJ1-4, the V gene TRBV12-3 or TRBV12-4, with 10 bases that match TRBD1. This CDR3 has 16 amino acids. The trim removed 5 bases at V and 7 bases at J, leaving 10 bases unmatched. CDR3 sequence: CASSNLGTGAAEKLFF. CDR3 coding DNA: TGTGCCAGCAGTAACCTGGGGACAGGGGCTGCTGAAAAACTGTTTTTT.

This clonotype was seen more than once but under ten times. The chain employs TRBV19 and TRBJ2-3, with 9 bases matching TRBD1. After removal of 0 bases from V and 2 bases from J, the junction contained 12 bases not matched to a gene. Germline V gene data show CDR1 as LNHDA and CDR2 as SQIVND (reference sequence). The CDR3 covers 19 residues. CDR3 sequence reads: CASSIDPGQGPIFTDTQYF. In DNA form, the CDR3 reads TGTGCCAGTAGTATAGACCCGGGACAGGGCCCAATTTTCACAGATACGCAGTATTTT.

The sample holds many counts of this clonotype. V and J are TRBV19 and TRBJ1-5, with unresolved D. V was shortened by 4 bases and J by 5 bases, with 12 bases between the two germline ends. The CDR3 extends over 14 amino acids. The germline V gene encodes CDR1 LNHDA and CDR2 SQIVND (reference sequence). In DNA, the CDR3 is TGTGCCAGTAGTACCGACATGGAGGATCAGCCCCAGCATTTT. Translation: CASSTDMEDQPQHF.

The CDR3 sequence is CASSSGLALYEQYF. The CDR3 nucleotides are TGTGCCAGTAGTTCCGGACTAGCCCTCTACGAGCAGTACTTC. The rearrangement uses TRBV19 and TRBJ2-7, with 8 bases lining up with TRBD2. Per germline, CDR1 LNHDA and CDR2 SQIVND (reference sequence). This CDR3 has 14 residues. Unmatched junction bases numbered 6, after V lost 5 bases and J lost 3 bases.